This T cell receptor (beta chain) came from a study of T cells in localized non-small cell lung cancer. The CDR3 length is 15 residues. Germline CDR1 is MNHNY and CDR2 is SVGAGI (reference sequence). Trimming pared 2 bases from V and 7 bases from J, leaving 15 bases between. Profiling relied on immunoSEQ multiplex PCR, and the TCRdb table lists in-frame clones only, not all of them. The data contain fewer than 35,000 clones, approximately 91% of them singletons. The chain employs TRBV6-6 and TRBJ1-5, with D possibly being TRBD1 (6 bases). Material: peripheral blood, obtained before any cancer treatment. The TCR originated in a female donor over 55 with stage I lung adenocarcinoma. CDR3 coding DNA: TGTGCCAGCAGTTACGGTGGGGGGCAAGGACAGCCCCAGCATTTT. It is translated as CASSYGGGQGQPQHF.